This TCR beta chain originates from a study of control samples from healthy donors and cancer patients (dated by TCRdb to the early 2020s). The protocol used for the library was the immunoSEQ multiplex PCR assay. Not all clones reach the TCRdb copy of this immuneACCESS table, which keeps in-frame sequences only. Checked studies attribute under half of the gap to unresolved V genes and leave the rest unexplained. Counted in this sample were 390,000 or so clones; over 75% of them appeared once. More than 6% of the sample belongs to the ten largest clones. A word on this clone: Its specific antigen is unknown. No clone much larger than this one lies a single base away; base qualities are absent.

This clonotype originated in a man aged 35 to 55 with head and neck cancer. Source material: PBMCs.

CDR3 protein: CASSFNRNEKLFF. The nucleotide sequence reads as follows: TGTGCCAGCAGCTTCAACAGGAATGAAAAACTGTTTTTT. This receptor chain uses TRBV11-2 and TRBJ1-4; the D gene is perhaps TRBD1, from 5 matching bases. As encoded in the germline V gene, CDR1 is SGHAT while CDR2 is FQNNGV. V loses 3 bases of germline sequence and J loses 5 bases, and the interval between the two ends is 7 bases. The CDR3 contains 13 residues, cysteine and phenylalanine counted. The DNA shown is the 39-base CDR3, in frame from base 1.